Shown below are 12 T cell receptor beta chains from a single sample sequenced in a study of cytomegalovirus exposure and HLA in healthy donors. 13 Jbeta primers and 60 Vbeta primers were used for the PCR. Produced via immunoSEQ multiplex PCR; TCRdb's table is partial and in-frame only. The repertoire table contains 150,000 or so clones. The sequencing sample was made of PBMCs. The source is a woman aged 50 to 60 in good health and CMV-seronegative.

CDR3 region: CASSSQSATNEKLFF. In nucleotides, the CDR3 is TGCGCCAGCAGCTCCCAGTCTGCAACTAATGAAAAACTGTTTTTT. The genes are TRBV5-1 and TRBJ1-4, with unresolved D. This CDR3 spans 15 amino acids. V was trimmed by 3 bases and J by 0 bases, leaving 9 bases between them. The germline V gene has CDR1 SGHRS and CDR2 YFSETQ.

The CDR3 sequence: CAISESQGGVRYEQYF. Here the CDR3 DNA reads TGTGCCATCAGTGAGTCTCAGGGAGGAGTAAGGTACGAGCAGTACTTC. The chain employs TRBV10-3 and TRBJ2-7, with TRBD2 as a possible D gene (6 bases). This CDR3 comprises 16 residues. V was shortened by 0 bases and J by 4 bases, with 16 bases between the two germline ends. Germline loops: CDR1 ENHRY, CDR2 SYGVKD.

The V call is TRBV7-9, the J call TRBJ2-1; 7 positions match TRBD2. Germline CDR1 reads SEHNR; CDR2 reads FQNEAQ (reference sequence). The V segment lost 3 bases and the J segment 4 bases; nucleotides outside the gene matches: 6. CDR3 length: 15 residues. CDR3 in DNA: TGTGCCAGCAGCTTTTCCGGGACTAAGTACAATGAGCAGTTCTTC. Amino acids: CASSFSGTKYNEQFF.

The CDR3 protein is CASSAQGSDGYTF. The CDR3, as DNA: TGTGCCAGCAGTGCCCAGGGGTCGGATGGCTACACCTTC. The chain joins TRBV2 to TRBJ1-2; the D gene is possibly TRBD1 (6 bases). Trimming stripped 4 bases from V and 6 bases from J, with 12 bases between. The germline gives CDR1 SNHLY, CDR2 FYNNEI. There are 13 residues in the CDR3. The full variable domain, completed using reference TRBV2 and TRBJ1-2, is EPEVTQTPSHQVTQMGQEVILRCVPISNHLYFYWYRQILGQKVEFLVSFYNNEISEKSEIFDDQFSVERPDGSNFTLKIRSTKLEDSAMYFCASSAQGSDGYTFGSGTRLTVV.

As for this clone: The same CDR3 is also encoded by other DNA sequences in this sample. V usage is TRBV5-1 and J usage is TRBJ1-1; D is uncertain. The CDR3 length is 14 residues. V lost 0 bases and J 1 base, leaving 7 bases between the germline ends. Germline lookup yields CDR1 SGHRS and CDR2 YFSETQ. CDR3 nucleotides: TGCGCCAGCAGCTTGGTTGCCGGGAACACTGAAGCTTTCTTT. It is translated as CASSLVAGNTEAFF.

The CDR3 region is CARSKTGEGHEQYF. The CDR3 nucleotides read TGTGCCAGAAGCAAGACAGGGGAAGGGCACGAGCAGTACTTC. The chain is built from TRBV5-3 and TRBJ2-7; 8 bases align to TRBD1. TRBV5-3 is assigned to the ORF class and has an uncertain function. With V trimmed by 4 bases and J by 5 bases, 8 bases remained unmatched. The CDR3 covers 14 residues.

The rearrangement links TRBV6-6 to TRBJ1-6; tentatively, D is TRBD1 (5 bases). CDR3 length: 14 amino acids. Trimming removed 7 bases at V and 10 bases at J, with 17 bases between. The germline gives CDR1 MNHNY, CDR2 SVGAGI (reference sequence). CDR3 in amino acids: CASIAEGRRSPLHF. The CDR3 DNA reads as TGTGCCAGCATCGCGGAGGGGAGAAGGTCACCCCTCCACTTT.

This rearrangement joins TRBV30 to TRBJ2-3; 11 bases are a match to TRBD1. The germline CDR1 and CDR2 sequences are GTSNPN and SVGIG (reference sequence). V gave up 2 bases and J gave up 4 bases; unmatched junction bases: 5. This CDR3 is 15 amino acids long. The CDR3 DNA is TGTGCCTGGAGTTTCGAGGGACAGGGGGCAGATACGCAGTATTTT. It is translated as CAWSFEGQGADTQYF.

The chain recombines TRBV15 with TRBJ2-5; maybe TRBD2 (6 bases). The germline CDR1 and CDR2 sequences are LNHNV and YYDKDF (reference sequence). CDR3 length: 15 amino acids. Trimming removed 3 bases at V and 5 bases at J, with 16 bases between. CDR3 protein: CATSRPRGVWETQYF. Here the CDR3 DNA reads TGTGCCACCAGCAGGCCGCGCGGGGTGTGGGAGACCCAGTACTTC. The whole variable domain, filled in from reference TRBV15 and TRBJ2-5, reads DAMVIQNPRYQVTQFGKPVTLSCSQTLNHNVMYWYQQKSSQAPKLLFHYYDKDFNNEADTPDNFQSRRPNTSFCFLDIRSPGLGDTAMYLCATSRPRGVWETQYFGPGTRLLVL.

This rearrangement joins TRBV10-3 to TRBJ1-4; 7 nucleotides line up with TRBD1. The V and J ends lost 6 bases and 11 bases, in that order; junction bases with no gene match: 15. The CDR3 extends over 15 amino acids. The germline gives CDR1 ENHRY, CDR2 SYGVKD. The CDR3 DNA reads as TGTGCCATCAGCGAAAGGGACAGAGATGTTGGTAAACTGTTTTTT. Translated: CAISERDRDVGKLFF.

The chain uses TRBV9 and TRBJ2-5, with 10 bases matching TRBD2. Germline-derived CDR1 and CDR2 are SGDLS and YYNGEE. The CDR3 is 16 residues long. J lost 4 bases, V lost 0 bases, and 6 bases had no gene match. CDR3: CASSVGAGGTVETQYF. CDR3 DNA: TGTGCCAGCAGCGTAGGAGCGGGGGGGACAGTAGAGACCCAGTACTTC.

This chain links TRBV28 with TRBJ1-1, with D maybe TRBD1 (5 bases). Germline V CDR1 and CDR2: MDHEN, SYDVKM. Trimming pared 5 bases from V and 3 bases from J, leaving 10 bases between. This CDR3 is built from 13 residues. Here the CDR3 DNA reads TGTGCCAGCAGTCTAGGGGCCGACACTGAAGCTTTCTTT. Protein: CASSLGADTEAFF.